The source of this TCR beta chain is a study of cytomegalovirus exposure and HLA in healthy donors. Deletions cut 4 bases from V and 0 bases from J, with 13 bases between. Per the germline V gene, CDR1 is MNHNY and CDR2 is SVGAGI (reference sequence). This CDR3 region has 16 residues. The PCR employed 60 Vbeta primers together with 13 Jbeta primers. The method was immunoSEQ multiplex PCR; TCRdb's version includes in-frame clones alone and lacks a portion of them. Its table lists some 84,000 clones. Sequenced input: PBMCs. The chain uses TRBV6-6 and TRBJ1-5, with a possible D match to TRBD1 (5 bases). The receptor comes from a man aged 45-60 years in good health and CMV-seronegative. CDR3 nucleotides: TGTGCCAGCAGTTTTAGGACACGTTATAGCAATCAGCCCCAGCATTTT. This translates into CASSFRTRYSNQPQHF.